This TCR beta chain was recovered during a study of blood T cell repertoires in COVID-19. Study-level background: The United States, Italy and Spain supplied acute and convalescent COVID-19 samples. PBMCs, B-cell-depleted T cells, or T cells were the source of the cDNA or gDNA that made up the material.

The CDR3 is 13 residues long. Per the germline V gene, CDR1 is SGHVS and CDR2 is FQNEAQ. V lost 5 bases and J lost 0, with 5 bases in between. In the authors' workflow: Amplified reference gene primers provided the basis for estimating nucleated cell counts. Here immunoSEQ multiplex PCR was the method, and the copy in TCRdb shows in-frame clones only, minus some. V and J calls and clone size follow that table, whereas D and trimming were derived from the DNA. Here the sample spans 65,000 to 80,000 clones, approximately 91% being singletons. Sequences were obtained from peripheral blood. This chain links TRBV7-8 with TRBJ1-5; the D is unclear. The clonotype originates from a man in his 70s with active or convalescent COVID-19. CDR3 nucleotides: TGTGCCAGCAGCGTTTATAGCAATCAGCCCCAGCATTTT. Amino acids: CASSVYSNQPQHF.